This T cell receptor (beta chain) was sequenced for a study of T cells in Graves' hyperthyroidism and ophthalmopathy. CDR1 and CDR2 (germline): GTSNPN, SVGIG (reference sequence). V lost 1 base to trimming and J lost 13 bases, with 19 bases between them. CDR3 length: 13 amino acids. TCR beta CDR3 regions were amplified from RNA transcripts. The TCR CDR3 first-round RT-PCR relied on the HTBI primer set. Via MiXCR, TCRdb re-called the multiplex PCR reads, giving one row per CDR3 protein. The sample includes about 300,000 distinct CDR3 sequences, roughly 20% seen only once; the top ten take under 45%. In its sample, this clonotype was seen many times. The study based diagnoses on clinical symptoms, serum thyroxine and TRAb, thyroid ultrasound and orbital computed tomography. Isolation of PBMCs was performed on 8.5 to 10 ml fresh peripheral blood.

The rearrangement joins TRBV30 to TRBJ2-5; D might be TRBD1 or TRBD2, each matching 5 bases. This TCR came from a man aged 45-65 years with Graves' ophthalmopathy. Sequences were obtained from blood. The CDR3 DNA is TGTGCCTGGAGTGGGGGCATTGAGGGAGAACGGTACTTC. The encoded protein is CAWSGGIEGERYF.